Following are 30 T cell receptor beta chains from one sample sequenced in a study of blood T cell repertoires in COVID-19. Profiled with immunoSEQ multiplex PCR; TCRdb holds only in-frame clones, not every one. Altogether some 360,000 clones are present, approximately 91% being singletons, with the ten largest covering just over 1%. Sequencing was done on a sample of PBMCs or T cells enriched from blood (not recorded which). These receptors originate from a woman in her 30s who had been exposed to COVID-19.

The rearrangement uses TRBV2 and TRBJ2-3; 7 nucleotides align to TRBD2. The CDR3 is 14 residues long. V trimming: 8 bases; J trimming: 4 bases; junction bases outside the gene matches: 9. Germline V lookup: CDR1 SNHLY, CDR2 FYNNEI. The CDR3: CASSNWGGPDTQYF. In DNA, the CDR3 is TGTGCCAGCTCGAACTGGGGGGGTCCAGATACGCAGTATTTT.

This clone is a singleton in its sample. J is TRBJ2-3 and V is TRBV3-1 (or the pseudogene TRBV3-2); 9 bases map to TRBD2. Trimming at V came to 1 base and at J to 0 bases, leaving 8 bases not matched to a gene. The length of the CDR3 is 18 residues. Germline V gene lookup returns CDR1 LGHDT and CDR2 YNNKEL (reference sequence). CDR3 residues: CASSQVMASGTSTDTQYF. The CDR3 region has the DNA TGTGCCAGCAGCCAAGTCATGGCTAGCGGGACTAGCACAGATACGCAGTATTTT.

The V call is TRBV11-2, the J call TRBJ2-2, with 7 positions matching TRBD2. Trimming at V came to 3 bases and at J to 0 bases, leaving 7 bases not matched to a gene. The CDR3 loop spans 17 amino acids. CDR1 and CDR2 from the germline V gene are SGHAT and FQNNGV. The CDR3 loop reads CASSFQRDSSNTGELFF. Written as DNA, the CDR3 is TGTGCCAGCAGCTTCCAGCGGGACTCCTCGAACACCGGGGAGCTGTTTTTT.

The chain employs TRBV5-1 and TRBJ2-2; 10 bases map to TRBD2. Germline values: CDR1 SGHRS, CDR2 YFSETQ. The trim removed 4 bases at V and 3 bases at J, leaving 12 bases unmatched. The CDR3 sequence is 18 residues long. This chain's CDR3 is CASSPRLAGVGDTGELFF. CDR3 coding DNA: TGCGCCAGCAGCCCCCGGCTAGCGGGAGTAGGGGACACCGGGGAGCTGTTTTTT.

This chain's CDR3 is CASSPGQGSSGANVLTF. CDR3 nucleotides: TGTGCCAGCAGCCCCGGACAGGGGAGCTCTGGGGCCAACGTCCTGACTTTC. The chain recombines TRBV14 with TRBJ2-6; TRBD1 matches at 9 bases. V shed 4 bases and J 0 bases; nucleotides not matched to a gene: 4. This CDR3 comprises 17 residues. CDR1 and CDR2 (germline): SGHDN, FVKESK.

This sequence joins TRBV13 and TRBJ1-4; 10 nucleotides match TRBD1. V lost 5 bases, J lost 7 bases, and 10 bases stayed unmatched. CDR1 is PRHDT and CDR2 is FYEKMQ in the germline V gene (reference sequence). CDR3 length equals 16 residues. CDR3 loop: CASSRGRTGGSEKLFF. In DNA, the CDR3 is TGTGCCAGCAGCCGCGGTAGGACAGGGGGTAGTGAAAAACTGTTTTTT.

Here the CDR3 DNA reads TGTGCCAGCAGTCTACAGGGGGCCCCTGCCACTGAAGCTTTCTTT. Translated, it gives CASSLQGAPATEAFF. The chain joins TRBV6-2 or TRBV6-3 to TRBJ1-1, with 9 nucleotides matching TRBD1. The germline CDR1 and CDR2 sequences are MNHEY and SVGEGT. The V and J ends lost 5 bases and 4 bases, in that order; junction bases with no gene match: 8. CDR3 length equals 15 residues.

About this clone itself: Other nucleotide sequences from this sample produce the same CDR3. V gene TRBV5-1 combines with J gene TRBJ2-3; possibly TRBD1 for D (5 bases). This CDR3 is built from 13 residues. V lost 0 bases, J lost 4 bases, and 6 bases lay in between. In germline, CDR1 is SGHRS, CDR2 YFSETQ. CDR3 protein: CASSLGGADTQYF. CDR3 nucleotide sequence: TGCGCCAGCAGCTTGGGGGGCGCAGATACGCAGTATTTT.

V and J are TRBV19 and TRBJ1-5, with TRBD1 matching over 9 bases. The CDR3 totals 14 residues. Germline V gene lookup returns CDR1 LNHDA and CDR2 SQIVND (reference sequence). V shed 4 bases, J shed 7 bases, and the junction held 5 bases outside the gene matches. For the CDR3, the DNA is TGTGCCAGTAGTACTGGGACAGGGACCCAGCCCCAGCATTTT. It translates to CASSTGTGTQPQHF.

DNA of the CDR3: TGTGCCTGGAGTACTACAGGCCCTGGTCAGCCCCAGCATTTT. Amino acid sequence: CAWSTTGPGQPQHF. The genes are TRBV30 and TRBJ1-5; TRBD1 might be the D (5 bases). This CDR3 contains 14 residues. Trimming shortened V by 2 bases and J by 6 bases, and 14 bases separated the two germline ends. The germline V gene has CDR1 GTSNPN and CDR2 SVGIG (reference sequence).

The chain is built from TRBV24-1 and TRBJ1-2, with 8 bases fitting TRBD1. The CDR3 sequence is 13 residues long. Losses at the gene ends were 3 bases for V and 7 bases for J; bases not matched to a gene: 3. Germline V lookup: CDR1 KGHDR, CDR2 SFDVKD. This CDR3 reads CATSDRTGSGYTF. The CDR3 bases are TGTGCCACCAGTGATCGGACAGGGTCTGGCTACACCTTC.

This chain uses TRBV11-1 with TRBJ1-3; no clear D. V was trimmed by 8 bases and J by 0 bases, leaving 8 bases between them. The germline CDR1 and CDR2 sequences are SGHAT and FQDESV (reference sequence). The CDR3 has 13 amino acids. CDR3 region: CASDPGSGNTIYF. For the CDR3, the DNA is TGTGCCAGCGATCCGGGCTCTGGAAACACCATATATTTT.

The rearrangement links TRBV19 to TRBJ1-3; D is unresolved. With 5 bases removed from V and 4 bases from J, the gap between germline ends came to 15 bases. Germline V gives CDR1 LNHDA, CDR2 SQIVND (reference sequence). The CDR3 loop spans 15 amino acids. The CDR3 sequence is CASSPSWAGGNTIYF. CDR3 in DNA: TGTGCCAGTAGTCCCTCCTGGGCAGGAGGAAACACCATATATTTT.

V is TRBV6-5 and J is TRBJ2-7, with a possible D match to TRBD1 (5 bases). CDR3 size: 13 residues. CDR1 and CDR2 (germline): MNHEY, SVGAGI. V lost 4 bases and J lost 0, with 7 bases in between. CDR3 in DNA: TGTGCCAGCAGTTTGACAGTCTCCTACGAGCAGTACTTC. Translating it yields CASSLTVSYEQYF.

The gene calls are TRBV10-1 and TRBJ2-3, with 14 bases identical to TRBD2. The CDR3 is 20 amino acids. Per germline, CDR1 WNHNN and CDR2 SYGVQD (reference sequence). V was pared by 3 bases and J by 1 base, with 12 bases of the junction left unmatched. CDR3 nucleotides: TGCGCCAGCAGTGAAATCGGGACTAGCGGGAGCAGGGGAGGCACAGATACGCAGTATTTT. It yields the protein CASSEIGTSGSRGGTDTQYF.

This clone came up a few times. DNA for the CDR3: TGTGCCTGGAGTGTGGGGCGCTCCTACGAGCAGTACTTC. Protein sequence: CAWSVGRSYEQYF. The chain combines TRBV30 with TRBJ2-7; tentatively, D is TRBD1 (5 bases). The CDR3 has 13 amino acids. The germline CDR1 and CDR2 sequences are GTSNPN and SVGIG (reference sequence). V dropped 0 bases and J dropped 0 bases, with 6 bases sitting between them.

The chain combines TRBV15 with TRBJ1-2, with D perhaps matching TRBD1 (5 bases). This CDR3 region has 16 residues. Looked up from germline, CDR1 is LNHNV and CDR2 is YYDKDF (reference sequence). Trimming pared 0 bases from V and 4 bases from J, leaving 15 bases between. The CDR3: CATSRDRTSRPYGYTF. The CDR3 DNA is TGTGCCACCAGCAGAGATAGGACAAGTAGGCCCTATGGCTACACCTTC. Full variable domain (remainder filled in from reference TRBV15 and TRBJ1-2): DAMVIQNPRYQVTQFGKPVTLSCSQTLNHNVMYWYQQKSSQAPKLLFHYYDKDFNNEADTPDNFQSRRPNTSFCFLDIRSPGLGDTAMYLCATSRDRTSRPYGYTFGSGTRLTVV.

This rearrangement joins TRBV27 to TRBJ1-1; D gene ambiguous. This CDR3 has 13 amino acids. Trimming pared 4 bases from V and 4 bases from J, leaving 10 bases between. In germline, CDR1 is MNHEY, CDR2 SMNVEV (reference sequence). The CDR3 here is CASSSHGGTEAFF. The DNA of the CDR3 is TGTGCCAGCAGTTCACACGGCGGCACTGAAGCTTTCTTT.

V is TRBV6-5 and J is TRBJ1-5, with D perhaps matching TRBD1 (5 bases). Trimming pared 5 bases from V and 2 bases from J, leaving 10 bases between. Germline V gene sequence: CDR1 MNHEY, CDR2 SVGAGI. The CDR3 is made up of 14 amino acids. The CDR3 reads CASSKTEGNQPQHF. The DNA of the CDR3 is TGTGCCAGCAGTAAGACAGAGGGCAATCAGCCCCAGCATTTT.

The count of this clone is one. This chain connects TRBV9 to TRBJ2-2, with TRBD2 matching 11 bases. J lost 4 bases, V lost 0 bases, and 5 bases had no gene match. Germline V gene lookup returns CDR1 SGDLS and CDR2 YYNGEE. CDR3 length: 17 residues. CDR3 nucleotide sequence: TGTGCCAGCAGCGTAGATTCTAGCGGGAGGCGCACCGGGGAGCTGTTTTTT. This sequence encodes CASSVDSSGRRTGELFF.

The CDR3, as DNA: TGTGCCATCAGTGAGGATTCGCGAGGTGAGCAGTTCTTC. Encoded protein: CAISEDSRGEQFF. The genes are TRBV10-3 and TRBJ2-1; D gene ambiguous. Looked up from germline, CDR1 is ENHRY and CDR2 is SYGVKD. The CDR3 consists of 13 residues. Trimming removed 2 bases from V and 9 bases from J, with 11 bases in between.

This clone occurred once. This chain links TRBV5-1 with TRBJ1-1; 7 bases line up with TRBD1. CDR3 length equals 13 residues. Germline CDR1 SGHRS, CDR2 YFSETQ. V was clipped by 4 bases and J by 2 bases; unmatched bases: 2. The CDR3 DNA follows: TGCGCCAGCAGCCAGGGGGGAAACACTGAAGCTTTCTTT. Translation: CASSQGGNTEAFF.

This clone was counted between two and nine times. The V and J genes are TRBV15 and TRBJ2-3; possibly TRBD2 for D (7 bases). Per the germline V gene, CDR1 is LNHNV and CDR2 is YYDKDF (reference sequence). V lost 1 base, J lost 2 bases, and 19 bases lay in between. This CDR3 comprises 18 residues. In DNA form, the CDR3 reads TGTGCCACCAGCAGAGTCCTCGCGGGGGCCAACCCCACAGATACGCAGTATTTT. It translates to CATSRVLAGANPTDTQYF.

The chain recombines TRBV5-1 with TRBJ2-2, with a weak D call TRBD1 (5 bases). With 4 bases removed from V and 0 bases from J, the gap between germline ends came to 13 bases. The germline CDR1 and CDR2 sequences are SGHRS and YFSETQ. This CDR3 spans 16 amino acids. CDR3 sequence: CASSPDRAPNTGELFF. For the CDR3, the DNA is TGCGCCAGCAGCCCCGACAGAGCTCCGAACACCGGGGAGCTGTTTTTT. The whole variable domain, remainder taken from reference TRBV5-1 and TRBJ2-2, is KAGVTQTPRYLIKTRGQQVTLSCSPISGHRSVSWYQQTPGQGLQFLFEYFSETQRNKGNFPGRFSGRQFSNSRSEMNVSTLELGDSALYLCASSPDRAPNTGELFFGEGSRLTVL.

This clone has a handful of counts. The rearrangement joins TRBV14 to TRBJ1-6; D is undetermined. V lost 4 bases and J lost 7, with 14 bases in between. Germline CDR1 SGHDN, CDR2 FVKESK. The CDR3 is 15 amino acids. CDR3 protein: CASSPLLGENSPLHF. CDR3 coding DNA: TGTGCCAGCAGCCCCCTCTTGGGAGAGAATTCACCCCTCCACTTT.

The chain couples TRBV7-2 to TRBJ1-6; TRBD1 agrees at 10 bases. The germline V gene encodes CDR1 SGHTA and CDR2 FQGNSA. This CDR3 has 16 amino acids. Trimming at V came to 5 bases and at J to 9 bases, leaving 10 bases not matched to a gene. Written as DNA, the CDR3 is TGTGCCAGCAGCGTCCATCCCGGGACAGGGGCTTCACCCCTCCACTTT. Its protein is CASSVHPGTGASPLHF.

Notes on this clone: At the DNA level, this CDR3 is encoded by other sequences in the same sample as well. This chain links TRBV12-3 or TRBV12-4 with TRBJ1-2; 7 bases agree with TRBD1. J lost 4 bases, V lost 7 bases, and 6 bases had no gene match. This CDR3 region has 13 residues. The CDR3 nucleotides are TGTGCCAGCACCCGGACAGGCTCCTATGGCTACACCTTC. Residues: CASTRTGSYGYTF.

The chain carries TRBV2 and TRBJ2-4, with D hard to call. Trimming shortened V by 0 bases and J by 0 bases, and 9 bases separated the two germline ends. Per the germline V gene, CDR1 is SNHLY and CDR2 is FYNNEI. The CDR3 is 16 amino acids. The CDR3 DNA follows: TGTGCCAGCAGTGAAGCGAGTAGCTTAGCCAAAAACATTCAGTACTTC. Its translation: CASSEASSLAKNIQYF.

V gene TRBV6-5 combines with J gene TRBJ1-2; possible D gene TRBD1, 6 bases. The CDR3 spans 15 residues. Germline V gene sequence: CDR1 MNHEY, CDR2 SVGAGI. The V and J ends lost 6 bases and 4 bases respectively, with 18 bases between them. CDR3 amino acids: CASSLTGKKGYGYTF. In DNA form, the CDR3 reads TGTGCCAGCAGCCTGACAGGCAAAAAGGGCTATGGCTACACCTTC.

This chain joins TRBV2 and TRBJ1-2; D unclear. CDR3 size: 15 residues. Germline CDR1 SNHLY, CDR2 FYNNEI. Trimming shortened V by 11 bases and J by 0 bases, and 19 bases separated the two germline ends. The CDR3: CARLVREQSNYGYTF. In nucleotides, the CDR3 is TGTGCCCGACTAGTTCGGGAGCAGTCTAACTATGGCTACACCTTC.